This record concerns one T cell receptor beta chain sequence. Its antigen is currently unknown. A roughly 120-subject validation cohort, separate from the roughly 670-subject first cohort, supplied the donors. Germline CDR1 is SNHLY and CDR2 is FYNNEI. The V gene end was trimmed by 6 bases and the J gene end by 5 bases; junction bases not matched to a gene: 8. This CDR3 comprises 15 residues. This record comes from a study of cytomegalovirus exposure and HLA in healthy donors. Findings of the study overall: In vitro assays verified that three CMV-associated chains recognized CMV antigens specifically. Reports indicated that the classifier achieved high specificity and sensitivity in diagnosing cytomegalovirus status. The study flagged about 150 TCR beta chains as cytomegalovirus-associated.

Profiling relied on immunoSEQ multiplex PCR, and the TCRdb table lists in-frame clones only, not all of them. The sample lists about 150,000 clones, 75% to 90% seen once, with 5.5% to 7% in the top ten. The TCR comes from a woman in her twenties or thirties in good health and CMV-seropositive. The chain combines TRBV2 with TRBJ2-3; TRBD1 aligns across 10 bases. Sample: PBMCs. The CDR3 is CASSFRDRGRDTQYF. The CDR3 bases are TGTGCCAGCAGCTTTCGGGACAGGGGAAGAGATACGCAGTATTTT.